The 20 T cell receptor beta chains below all came from one sample that was sequenced in a study of cytomegalovirus exposure and HLA in healthy donors. The study ran its PCR with 60 Vbeta and 13 Jbeta primers. The table came from immunoSEQ multiplex PCR; TCRdb's copy has only in-frame clones and leaves some out. The sample holds 150,000 to 200,000 clones, 79% seen once. Sequences were obtained from PBMCs. These receptors all stem from a woman in her fifties or sixties in good health and CMV-seronegative.

This chain connects TRBV4-1 to TRBJ1-2; 7 positions match TRBD1. V shed 1 base, J shed 1 base, and the junction held 6 bases outside the gene matches. Germline values: CDR1 MGHRA, CDR2 YSYEKL. This CDR3 is 16 amino acids long. The CDR3 bases are TGCGCCAGCAGCCAAGCCCGACAGGGCTATAACTATGGCTACACCTTC. Translated, it gives CASSQARQGYNYGYTF.

V usage is TRBV5-4 and J usage is TRBJ1-1; TRBD1 agrees at 8 bases. The length of the CDR3 is 15 residues. V was pared by 4 bases and J by 8 bases, with 13 bases of the junction left unmatched. Germline V gene lookup returns CDR1 SGHNT and CDR2 YYREEE (reference sequence). This chain's CDR3 is CASSVGADRGWEAFF. In DNA form, the CDR3 reads TGTGCCAGCAGCGTGGGGGCTGACAGGGGTTGGGAAGCTTTCTTT.

The chain carries TRBV5-1 and TRBJ2-7; a possible D gene is TRBD1 (6 bases). The CDR3 runs 14 residues. V was trimmed by 1 base and J by 2 bases, leaving 10 bases between them. Germline loops: CDR1 SGHRS, CDR2 YFSETQ. The CDR3 DNA follows: TGCGCCAGCAGCTTGCCAGGGGCGGCCTACGAGCAGTACTTC. This sequence encodes CASSLPGAAYEQYF. The complete variable domain, with remaining parts taken from reference TRBV5-1 and TRBJ2-7, reads KAGVTQTPRYLIKTRGQQVTLSCSPISGHRSVSWYQQTPGQGLQFLFEYFSETQRNKGNFPGRFSGRQFSNSRSEMNVSTLELGDSALYLCASSLPGAAYEQYFGPGTRLTVT.

The chain joins TRBV9 to TRBJ2-3, with 10 bases matching TRBD2. With V trimmed by 2 bases and J by 2 bases, 5 bases remained unmatched. Germline V gene lookup returns CDR1 SGDLS and CDR2 YYNGEE. This CDR3 has 16 residues. CDR3 sequence reads: CASSVRLAGSTDTQYF. The CDR3 nucleotides read TGTGCCAGCAGCGTCAGACTAGCGGGTTCCACAGATACGCAGTATTTT.

The chain recombines TRBV28 with TRBJ2-7, with 9 bases matching TRBD1. CDR1 and CDR2 (germline): MDHEN, SYDVKM. The CDR3 extends over 16 amino acids. With 7 bases clipped from V and 2 bases from J, the junction kept 12 bases outside the gene matches. CDR3 sequence (DNA): TGTGCCAGCATTCCCGGTGGGACAGGGCGGACCTACGAGCAGTACTTC. As protein: CASIPGGTGRTYEQYF.

The J gene is TRBJ1-1, the V gene TRBV18; D uncertain. This CDR3 region has 15 residues. V lost 1 base and J 1 base, leaving 10 bases between the germline ends. Germline loops: CDR1 KGHSH, CDR2 LQKENI. This chain's CDR3 is CASSPQSNTNTEAFF. CDR3 DNA sequence: TGTGCCAGCTCACCACAATCTAATACGAACACTGAAGCTTTCTTT.

This clone has only one observation. The chain links TRBV2 to TRBJ1-1; D may be TRBD1 (5 bases). Germline CDR1 and CDR2: SNHLY and FYNNEI. This CDR3 has 15 amino acids. V dropped 4 bases and J dropped 1 base, with 13 bases sitting between them. Here the CDR3 DNA reads TGTGCCAGCAGTGTTTCAGGGCTGCCGAACACTGAAGCTTTCTTT. Translated: CASSVSGLPNTEAFF.

The rearrangement uses TRBV6-1 and TRBJ1-1; D possibly corresponds to TRBD1 (5 bases). Germline lookup yields CDR1 MNHNS and CDR2 SASEGT. This CDR3 is 15 amino acids long. Trimming shortened V by 1 base and J by 0 bases, and 9 bases separated the two germline ends. DNA of the CDR3: TGTGCCAGCAGTGAAGGGCAGGGCTTGAACACTGAAGCTTTCTTT. Its protein product is CASSEGQGLNTEAFF.

The chain combines TRBV5-1 with TRBJ2-3, with 8 bases that match TRBD2. The germline CDR1 and CDR2 sequences are SGHRS and YFSETQ. V was clipped by 4 bases and J by 4 bases; unmatched bases: 11. This CDR3 contains 16 residues. In DNA, the CDR3 is TGCGCCAGCAGCCCGGCCCTGGCGGGGGGTGCAGATACGCAGTATTTT. Encoded protein: CASSPALAGGADTQYF. Supplemented by reference TRBV5-1 and TRBJ2-3, the full variable domain reads KAGVTQTPRYLIKTRGQQVTLSCSPISGHRSVSWYQQTPGQGLQFLFEYFSETQRNKGNFPGRFSGRQFSNSRSEMNVSTLELGDSALYLCASSPALAGGADTQYFGPGTRLTVL.

This chain connects TRBV4-2 to TRBJ1-2; D unresolved. Germline CDR1 and CDR2: LGHNA and YNFKEQ. V was clipped by 0 bases and J by 3 bases, with 20 bases between them. This CDR3 has 18 amino acids. The CDR3: CASSQDLGVAGYDYGYTF. CDR3 nucleotide sequence: TGTGCCAGCAGCCAAGATCTCGGAGTTGCTGGGTATGACTATGGCTACACCTTC.

The rearrangement joins TRBV2 to TRBJ2-3, with 9 bases aligning to TRBD2. V dropped 3 bases and J dropped 2; count of bases not matched to a gene: 3. Germline V lookup: CDR1 SNHLY, CDR2 FYNNEI. This CDR3 comprises 15 residues. CDR3 loop: CASSDASGITDTQYF. For the CDR3, the DNA is TGTGCCAGCAGTGACGCTAGCGGGATCACAGATACGCAGTATTTT.

The chain joins TRBV6-5 to TRBJ2-5, with D possibly being TRBD1 (5 bases). Germline assignment: CDR1 MNHEY and CDR2 SVGAGI. The germline V and J ends were trimmed by 7 bases and 4 bases, with 7 bases remaining between them. This CDR3 has 11 amino acids. CDR3 nucleotides: TGTGCCAGCATTAGGGGAGAGACCCAGTACTTC. Its protein is CASIRGETQYF.

Of note for this clone: Additional DNA sequences in this sample encode the identical CDR3. The chain has TRBV5-4 and TRBJ2-2; 10 nucleotides line up with TRBD1. Per germline, CDR1 SGHNT and CDR2 YYREEE (reference sequence). This CDR3 is 17 amino acids long. Trimming at V came to 4 bases and at J to 5 bases, leaving 11 bases not matched to a gene. CDR3: CASSPGPGQGNTGELFF. The CDR3 bases are TGTGCCAGCAGCCCCGGGCCGGGACAGGGGAATACCGGGGAGCTGTTTTTT.

This chain joins TRBV2 and TRBJ2-2; D might be TRBD1 (6 bases). The CDR3 totals 14 residues. Between the trimmed V and J ends, which lost 8 bases and 0 bases, there was a span of 10 bases. Germline loops: CDR1 SNHLY, CDR2 FYNNEI. The CDR3 DNA is TGTGCCAGCGGAACAGGGCCGAACACCGGGGAGCTGTTTTTT. It yields the protein CASGTGPNTGELFF.

This clone appeared a few times. The gene calls are TRBV13 and TRBJ2-7; 8 bases are a match to TRBD1. The germline CDR1 and CDR2 sequences are PRHDT and FYEKMQ (reference sequence). The CDR3 runs 14 residues. With 3 bases clipped from V and 2 bases from J, the junction kept 3 bases outside the gene matches. The CDR3: CASSFPGQAYEQYF. The CDR3 nucleotides read TGTGCCAGCAGCTTCCCGGGACAGGCCTACGAGCAGTACTTC. The entire variable domain, with the rest obtained from reference TRBV13 and TRBJ2-7, is as follows: AAGVIQSPRHLIKEKRETATLKCYPIPRHDTVYWYQQGPGQDPQFLISFYEKMQSDKGSIPDRFSAQQFSDYHSELNMSSLELGDSALYFCASSFPGQAYEQYFGPGTRLTVT.

The chain couples TRBV7-9 to TRBJ2-7, with 13 nucleotides matching TRBD2. With V trimmed by 2 bases and J by 6 bases, 7 bases remained unmatched. CDR3 length: 16 amino acids. Germline CDR1 SEHNR, CDR2 FQNEAQ (reference sequence). CDR3 loop: CASSLMGTSGMSEQYF. The CDR3 nucleotides are TGTGCCAGCAGCTTAATGGGGACTAGCGGGATGAGCGAGCAGTACTTC.

V gene TRBV5-8 combines with J gene TRBJ1-5, with D possibly matching TRBD1 (5 bases). Looked up from germline, CDR1 is SGHTS and CDR2 is YDEGEE. The CDR3 has 15 amino acids. Trimming removed 0 bases at V and 2 bases at J, with 9 bases between. CDR3 in amino acids: CASSLAGGGNQPQHF. CDR3 nucleotide sequence: TGTGCCAGCAGCTTGGCCGGGGGAGGCAATCAGCCCCAGCATTTT.

This chain links TRBV9 with TRBJ2-3, with 8 bases that match TRBD1. Germline values: CDR1 SGDLS, CDR2 YYNGEE. Unmatched junction bases numbered 6, after V lost 3 bases and J lost 3 bases. The CDR3 is made up of 15 amino acids. CDR3 amino acids: CASSAKDRATDTQYF. CDR3 nucleotide sequence: TGTGCCAGCAGCGCCAAGGACAGGGCGACAGATACGCAGTATTTT.

This clone was recorded a few times. The junction departs from the called germline gene at one end, perhaps through a read error. This chain joins TRBV7-9 and TRBJ2-3, with TRBD1 as a possible D gene (5 bases). The germline CDR1 and CDR2 sequences are SEHNR and FQNEAQ (reference sequence). The CDR3 runs 15 residues. The CDR3 coding sequence is TGTTCCAGCACCCCTCCAGGGTCGGGCACAGATACGCAGTATTTT. Its translation is CSSTPPGSGTDTQYF.

V usage is TRBV30 and J usage is TRBJ1-1, with D possibly being TRBD1 (6 bases). Germline V lookup: CDR1 GTSNPN, CDR2 SVGIG (reference sequence). V lost 5 bases and J 2 bases, leaving 27 bases between the germline ends. The CDR3 has 18 residues. For the CDR3, the DNA is TGTGCCTGGGCGGGGGGACGGGGGCGACTTTCGGGCAACACTGAAGCTTTCTTT. Amino acid sequence: CAWAGGRGRLSGNTEAFF.